The present T cell receptor (beta chain) was sequenced within a study of blood T cell repertoires in COVID-19 (dated by TCRdb to 2019 to 2021). For the study in its entirety: Collaborator samples came from the United States, Italy and Spain and covered acute and convalescent phases of COVID-19. Nearly every sample came with metadata listing a de-identified subject ID, COVID-19 status, age in years and sex. HLA class I and class II types, where available, came from metadata supplied by the sample provider rather than from assay-based typing. Samples were obtained from the ongoing ImmuneRACE study (first 160 participants) and from about 1,300 subjects provided by 6 global collaborators. Subjects who had been exposed to COVID-19, were actively infected with it, or had recovered from it provided the deeply sampled blood TCRbeta repertoires that made up the dataset. The material from the prospective study consisted of cDNA or gDNA derived from T cells, B-cell-depleted T cells, or PBMCs. The repertoires were released in a freely available public database meant as a resource for research on the immune response to SARS-CoV-2. What the study reported, not specific to this receptor: The quantity of clinical and demographic metadata differed by source and by participant and was supplied without curation.

TCRbeta CDR3 regions were amplified from genomic DNA using the immunoSEQ Assay, a bias-controlled multiplex PCR. Processing in the source paper ran as follows. Within the assay, amplification of reference gene primers was used to estimate how many nucleated cells each sample contained. To quantify the absolute abundance of each unique TCRbeta CDR3 rearrangement, sequence reads were collapsed and filtered. For each sample, productive Simpson clonality was calculated by taking the square root of Simpson's diversity index across productive rearrangements. Entries here come from immuneACCESS through TCRdb and include only in-frame sequences with V and J called. Some clones fail to appear in such tables; in the studies checked, an unresolved V gene covers under half of the shortfall, and the cause of the remainder is unknown. V, J and clone size were drawn from that table, and D and trimming were deduced from the DNA. The sample table contains around 150,000 clones; only one count was recorded for roughly 85% of them. The ten most abundant clones make up 8% to 9% of the sample.

Of note for this clone: No cognate antigen has been identified for it. Base qualities are not recorded, but no much larger clone differs from it by a single base.

The germline V gene specifies KGHDR as CDR1 and SFDVKD as CDR2. V loses 4 bases, J loses 1 base, and the germline ends lie 12 bases apart. The CDR3 contains 15 residues, cysteine and phenylalanine counted. The only DNA kept is the CDR3, 45 bases in frame from the first base. One collaborating source in Seattle enrolled patients while the patients were actively infected and followed the patients over time throughout the course of disease. Collaborating institutions collected whole blood in K2EDTA tubes following their own protocols. For TCRbeta analysis, collaborators shipped samples as frozen whole blood, isolated PBMCs, or DNA extracted from either of those sample types.

Material for sequencing was peripheral blood. The chain is made from TRBV24-1 and TRBJ2-5; confidence is insufficient to name the D gene. This receptor was taken from a woman in her sixties or seventies with COVID-19, enrolled during active disease. CDR3 sequence: CATSDPDGPQETQYF. Here is the DNA: TGTGCCACCAGTGACCCCGATGGGCCCCAAGAGACCCAGTACTTC.